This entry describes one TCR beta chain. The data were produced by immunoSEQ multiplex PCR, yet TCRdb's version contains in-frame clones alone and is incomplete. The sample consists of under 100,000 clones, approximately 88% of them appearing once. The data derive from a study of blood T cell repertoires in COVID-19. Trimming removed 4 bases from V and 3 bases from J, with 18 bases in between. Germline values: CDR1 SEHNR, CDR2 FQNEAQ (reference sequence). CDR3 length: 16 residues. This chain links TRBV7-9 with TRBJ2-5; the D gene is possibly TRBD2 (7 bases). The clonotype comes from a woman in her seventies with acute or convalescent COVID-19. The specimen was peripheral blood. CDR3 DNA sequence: TGTGCCAGCAGCTACTCCGGGGGGCGGCAAAAAGAGACCCAGTACTTC. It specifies CASSYSGGRQKETQYF.